This passage covers 22 T cell receptor beta chains from one sample sequenced in a study of T cell changes during pregnancy in multiple sclerosis. Clones were read by immunoSEQ multiplex PCR, and TCRdb kept only the in-frame ones, dropping some. The table lists 90,000 to 100,000 clones, about 94% of them singletons. The sample consisted of peripheral blood, taken in the third trimester of pregnancy. The source is a female donor with multiple sclerosis, enrolled in a pregnancy study.

The chain joins TRBV5-6 to TRBJ2-3; tentative D call: TRBD2 (6 bases). The germline V and J ends were trimmed by 0 bases and 3 bases, with 8 bases remaining between them. Germline loops: CDR1 SGHDT, CDR2 YYEEEE. The CDR3 runs to 14 residues. The CDR3 sequence is CASSLVLATDTQYF. CDR3 sequence (DNA): TGTGCCAGCAGCTTGGTTCTAGCGACAGATACGCAGTATTTT. Using reference TRBV5-6 and TRBJ2-3 for the parts outside the CDR3, the full variable domain is DAGVTQSPTHLIKTRGQQVTLRCSPKSGHDTVSWYQQALGQGPQFIFQYYEEEERQRGNFPDRFSGHQFPNYSSELNVNALLLGDSALYLCASSLVLATDTQYFGPGTRLTVL.

This rearrangement joins TRBV28 to TRBJ2-7; a possible D gene is TRBD1 (5 bases). This CDR3 contains 19 residues. V was clipped by 3 bases and J by 0 bases, with 24 bases between them. Looked up from germline, CDR1 is MDHEN and CDR2 is SYDVKM. The CDR3 DNA is TGTGCCAGCAGTTTGGATGTGAACAGAGAGCCGCAGGGCTCCTACGAGCAGTACTTC. Amino acids: CASSLDVNREPQGSYEQYF.

The CDR3 DNA reads TGTGCCAGCACCGAGGGTGGGTATGGCTACACCTTC. Amino acid sequence: CASTEGGYGYTF. The chain links TRBV2 to TRBJ1-2; D call uncertain. Germline values: CDR1 SNHLY, CDR2 FYNNEI. The CDR3 contains 12 residues. V lost 7 bases, J lost 5 bases, and 11 bases lay in between.

The chain joins TRBV6-5 to TRBJ2-7; TRBD1 matches 9 bases. The germline CDR1 and CDR2 sequences are MNHEY and SVGAGI. The V gene end was trimmed by 0 bases and the J gene end by 3 bases; junction bases not matched to a gene: 6. This CDR3 comprises 16 residues. CDR3 protein: CASSYSAGTGSYEQYF. The DNA of the CDR3 is TGTGCCAGCAGTTACTCCGCCGGGACAGGGAGCTACGAGCAGTACTTC.

The chain employs TRBV5-1 and TRBJ2-1; 8 bases are a match to TRBD1. Germline V CDR1 and CDR2: SGHRS, YFSETQ. The CDR3 runs to 14 residues. V lost 0 bases to trimming and J lost 7 bases; unmatched junction nucleotides: 3. The CDR3 is CASSLGQGRNEQFF. The CDR3 region has the DNA TGCGCCAGCAGCTTGGGACAGGGGAGGAATGAGCAGTTCTTC.

This clone was recorded a few times. The V call is TRBV29-1, the J call TRBJ1-1; D possibly corresponds to TRBD1 (6 bases). V lost 7 bases, J lost 0 bases, and 18 bases lay in between. The germline gives CDR1 SQVTM, CDR2 ANQGSEA. The CDR3 consists of 15 residues. CDR3 coding DNA: TGCAGCGGTGTCAGGGGTGGGCTCTTGAACACTGAAGCTTTCTTT. Protein: CSGVRGGLLNTEAFF.

The V and J genes are TRBV19 and TRBJ2-7; D gene uncertain. With 3 bases removed from V and 3 bases from J, the gap between germline ends came to 3 bases. Germline CDR1 reads LNHDA; CDR2 reads SQIVND (reference sequence). This CDR3 comprises 11 residues. CDR3 in amino acids: CASSIGYEQYF. The CDR3 coding sequence is TGTGCCAGTAGTATCGGCTACGAGCAGTACTTC.

The chain combines TRBV28 with TRBJ2-7; 8 positions match TRBD1. The CDR3 consists of 15 residues. Losses at the gene ends were 5 bases for V and 2 bases for J; bases not matched to a gene: 8. Germline-derived CDR1 and CDR2 are MDHEN and SYDVKM. The CDR3 reads CASSNPGQVAYEQYF. The CDR3 coding sequence is TGTGCCAGCAGTAATCCGGGACAGGTTGCCTACGAGCAGTACTTC.

The J gene is TRBJ2-7, the V gene TRBV7-9, with D unresolved. The CDR3 length is 14 residues. Trimming left V 0 bases short and J 7 bases short, with 13 bases between. Germline V lookup: CDR1 SEHNR, CDR2 FQNEAQ (reference sequence). Here the CDR3 reads CASSLAGTPGEQYF. The CDR3 nucleotides read TGTGCCAGCAGCTTAGCCGGCACGCCCGGGGAGCAGTACTTC.

V gene TRBV10-3 combines with J gene TRBJ2-7; 7 nucleotides align to TRBD1. The CDR3 is 13 amino acids. Germline values: CDR1 ENHRY, CDR2 SYGVKD. V was pared by 6 bases and J by 3 bases, with 5 bases of the junction left unmatched. CDR3 protein: CAIRAGTDYEQYF. The CDR3 DNA reads TGTGCCATCAGAGCCGGGACAGACTACGAGCAGTACTTC.

The chain combines TRBV5-6 with TRBJ2-1; TRBD1 might be the D (6 bases). V was shortened by 5 bases and J by 11 bases, with 14 bases between the two germline ends. This CDR3 spans 12 amino acids. From germline, CDR1 is SGHDT and CDR2 YYEEEE. The CDR3 sequence: CASSIMDSKQFF. In nucleotides, the CDR3 is TGTGCCAGCAGTATTATGGACAGTAAGCAGTTCTTC. Together with reference TRBV5-6 and TRBJ2-1, the CDR3 gives the full variable domain: DAGVTQSPTHLIKTRGQQVTLRCSPKSGHDTVSWYQQALGQGPQFIFQYYEEEERQRGNFPDRFSGHQFPNYSSELNVNALLLGDSALYLCASSIMDSKQFFGPGTRLTVL.

V and J are TRBV7-3 and TRBJ1-1; 7 bases fit TRBD1. Per germline, CDR1 SGHTA and CDR2 FQGTGA. Trimming took 5 bases from V and 2 from J; bases not matched to a gene: 5. This CDR3 has 14 amino acids. CDR3: CASSRDRANTEAFF. CDR3 bases: TGTGCCAGCAGCCGAGACAGGGCCAACACTGAAGCTTTCTTT.

In the case of this clone: The junction does not match germline at one end; this may be a read error. V usage is TRBV30 and J usage is TRBJ1-3; D is uncertain. The CDR3 contains 12 residues. The germline CDR1 and CDR2 sequences are GTSNPN and SVGIG (reference sequence). CDR3 region: CAWSVRGSTIYF. CDR3 DNA sequence: TGTGCCTGGAGTGTACGGGGAAGCACCATATATTTT. The variable domain in full, with the rest retrieved from reference TRBV30 and TRBJ1-3, is SQTIHQWPATLVQPVGSPLSLECTVEGTSNPNLYWYRQAAGRGLQLLFYSVGIGQISSEVPQNLSASRPQDRQFILSSKKLLLSDSGFYLCAWSVRGSTIYFGEGSWLTVV.

The chain has TRBV18 and TRBJ2-7; the match to TRBD1 covers 11 bases. The CDR3 covers 14 residues. Unmatched junction bases numbered 5, after V lost 6 bases and J lost 4 bases. Looked up from germline, CDR1 is KGHSH and CDR2 is LQKENI. Here the CDR3 DNA reads TGTGCCAGCTCTCACGGACAGGGGGCTTACGAGCAGTACTTC. Translation: CASSHGQGAYEQYF.

This rearrangement joins TRBV28 to TRBJ2-2; TRBD1 is a possible D gene (6 bases). Per the germline V gene, CDR1 is MDHEN and CDR2 is SYDVKM. The CDR3 is 17 residues long. V was trimmed by 3 bases and J by 2 bases, leaving 16 bases between them. CDR3 loop: CASSFAVDSLNTGELFF. The CDR3 bases are TGTGCCAGCAGTTTTGCCGTGGACAGTCTTAACACCGGGGAGCTGTTTTTT.

This clone was seen a handful of times. The rearrangement uses TRBV28 and TRBJ1-5; D gene ambiguous. Trimming shortened V by 0 bases and J by 10 bases, and 10 bases separated the two germline ends. Germline V CDR1 and CDR2: MDHEN, SYDVKM. The CDR3 spans 13 residues. The CDR3 DNA reads TGTGCCAGCAGTTTATGGGGAGGGAGCCCCCAGCATTTT. This translates into CASSLWGGSPQHF.

The rearrangement joins TRBV7-9 to TRBJ2-3; 13 bases are a match to TRBD2. Germline assignment: CDR1 SEHNR and CDR2 FQNEAQ (reference sequence). The V gene end was trimmed by 4 bases and the J gene end by 4 bases; junction bases not matched to a gene: 11. CDR3 length equals 18 residues. The CDR3 is CASSSRLAGGQAADTQYF. For the CDR3, the DNA is TGTGCCAGCAGCTCCCGACTAGCGGGAGGCCAAGCAGCAGATACGCAGTATTTT.

V is TRBV28 and J is TRBJ1-5; D might be TRBD1 (6 bases). The germline V gene has CDR1 MDHEN and CDR2 SYDVKM. The V end was cut by 1 base, the J end by 1 base, with 8 bases between. The CDR3 extends over 15 amino acids. CDR3 region: CASSLFRGSNQPQHF. The CDR3 DNA reads TGTGCCAGCAGTTTATTCAGGGGAAGCAATCAGCCCCAGCATTTT. Full variable domain (missing parts from reference TRBV28 and TRBJ1-5): DVKVTQSSRYLVKRTGEKVFLECVQDMDHENMFWYRQDPGLGLRLIYFSYDVKMKEKGDIPEGYSVSREKKERFSLILESASTNQTSMYLCASSLFRGSNQPQHFGDGTRLSIL.

This chain links TRBV6-5 with TRBJ2-7; TRBD1 is a possible D gene (6 bases). CDR1 is MNHEY and CDR2 is SVGAGI in the germline V gene. V was clipped by 4 bases and J by 6 bases, with 13 bases between them. The CDR3 is 13 amino acids. CDR3 amino acids: CASSFLGAREQYF. The CDR3 nucleotides are TGTGCCAGCAGTTTTTTGGGGGCGCGCGAGCAGTACTTC.

This chain connects TRBV28 to TRBJ2-1; 7 bases align to TRBD2. V was clipped by 1 base and J by 14 bases; unmatched bases: 2. The CDR3 sequence is 11 residues long. Germline-derived CDR1 and CDR2 are MDHEN and SYDVKM. CDR3 nucleotides: TGTGCCAGCAGTTTATCGGGGAGGGAGTTCTTC. It codes for CASSLSGREFF.

The chain recombines TRBV7-2 with TRBJ2-1; 7 bases are a match to TRBD2. The ends lost 2 bases at V and 3 bases at J; junction bases unmatched: 4. Germline V gene sequence: CDR1 SGHTA, CDR2 FQGNSA. This CDR3 is 15 amino acids long. This chain's CDR3 is CASSLFPGGYNEQFF. For the CDR3, the DNA is TGTGCCAGCAGCTTATTTCCGGGGGGCTACAATGAGCAGTTCTTC.

The V gene is TRBV2, the J gene TRBJ2-7; the D gene is possibly TRBD1 (5 bases). The CDR3 consists of 13 residues. Trimming took off 5 bases at V and 4 bases at J, with 12 bases between the two ends. Germline assignment: CDR1 SNHLY and CDR2 FYNNEI. The DNA of the CDR3 is TGTGCCAGCAGTCGGCAGGGTATGTACGAGCAGTACTTC. It codes for CASSRQGMYEQYF. The variable domain in full, completed from reference TRBV2 and TRBJ2-7, reads EPEVTQTPSHQVTQMGQEVILRCVPISNHLYFYWYRQILGQKVEFLVSFYNNEISEKSEIFDDQFSVERPDGSNFTLKIRSTKLEDSAMYFCASSRQGMYEQYFGPGTRLTVT.